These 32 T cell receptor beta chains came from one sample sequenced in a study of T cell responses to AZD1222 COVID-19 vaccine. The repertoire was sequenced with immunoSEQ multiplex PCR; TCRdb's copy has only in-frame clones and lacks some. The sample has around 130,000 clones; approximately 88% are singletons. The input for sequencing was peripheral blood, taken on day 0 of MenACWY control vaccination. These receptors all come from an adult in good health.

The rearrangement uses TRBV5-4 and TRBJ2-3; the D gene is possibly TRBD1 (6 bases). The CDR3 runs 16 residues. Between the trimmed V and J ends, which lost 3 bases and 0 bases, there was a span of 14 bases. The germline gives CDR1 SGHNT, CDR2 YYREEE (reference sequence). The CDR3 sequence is CASSSGQLRSTDTQYF. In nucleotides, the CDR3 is TGTGCCAGCAGCTCAGGACAGCTTAGGAGCACAGATACGCAGTATTTT.

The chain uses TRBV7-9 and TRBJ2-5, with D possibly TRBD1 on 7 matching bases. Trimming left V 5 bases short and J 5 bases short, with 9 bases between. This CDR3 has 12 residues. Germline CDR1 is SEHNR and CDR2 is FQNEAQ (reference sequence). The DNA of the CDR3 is TGTGCCAGCAGCGCAGGGGGGGAGACCCAGTACTTC. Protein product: CASSAGGETQYF.

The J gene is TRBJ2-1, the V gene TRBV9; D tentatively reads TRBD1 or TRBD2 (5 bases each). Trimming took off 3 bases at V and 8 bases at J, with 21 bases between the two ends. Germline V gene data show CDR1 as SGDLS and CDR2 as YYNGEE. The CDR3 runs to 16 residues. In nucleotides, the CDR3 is TGTGCCAGCAGCGCCTCCGGGACCTTCGAGTTCGATGAGCAGTTCTTC. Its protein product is CASSASGTFEFDEQFF. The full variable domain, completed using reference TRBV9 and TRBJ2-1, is DSGVTQTPKHLITATGQRVTLRCSPRSGDLSVYWYQQSLDQGLQFLIQYYNGEERAKGNILERFSAQQFPDLHSELNLSSLELGDSALYFCASSASGTFEFDEQFFGPGTRLTVL.

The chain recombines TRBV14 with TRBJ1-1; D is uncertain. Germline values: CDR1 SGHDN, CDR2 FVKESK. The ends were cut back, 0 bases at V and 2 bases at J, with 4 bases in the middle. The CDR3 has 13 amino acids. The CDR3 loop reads CASSQDFNTEAFF. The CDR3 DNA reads TGTGCCAGCAGCCAAGATTTTAACACTGAAGCTTTCTTT.

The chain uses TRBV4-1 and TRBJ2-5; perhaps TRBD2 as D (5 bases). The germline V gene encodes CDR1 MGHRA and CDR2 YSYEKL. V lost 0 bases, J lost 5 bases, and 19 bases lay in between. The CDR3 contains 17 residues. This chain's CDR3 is CASSQDYETPGGETQYF. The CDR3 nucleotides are TGCGCCAGCAGCCAAGACTACGAGACACCCGGCGGGGAGACCCAGTACTTC.

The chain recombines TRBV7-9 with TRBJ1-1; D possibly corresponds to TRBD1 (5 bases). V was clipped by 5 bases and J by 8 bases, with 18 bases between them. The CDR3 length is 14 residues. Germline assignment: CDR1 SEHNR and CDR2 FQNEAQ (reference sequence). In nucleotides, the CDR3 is TGTGCCAGCAGCCCAGGAGGGGAAGTAAAAGAAGCTTTCTTT. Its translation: CASSPGGEVKEAFF.

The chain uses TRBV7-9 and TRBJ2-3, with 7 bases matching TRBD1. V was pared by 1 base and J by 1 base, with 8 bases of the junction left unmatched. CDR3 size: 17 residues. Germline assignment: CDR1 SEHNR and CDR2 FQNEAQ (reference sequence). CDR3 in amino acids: CASSLDVVGGGTDTQYF. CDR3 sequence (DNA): TGTGCCAGCAGCTTAGACGTCGTAGGGGGCGGCACAGATACGCAGTATTTT.

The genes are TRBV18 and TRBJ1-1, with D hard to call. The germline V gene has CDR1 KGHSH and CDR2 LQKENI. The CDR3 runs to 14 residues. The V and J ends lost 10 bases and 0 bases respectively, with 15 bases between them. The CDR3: CATIKGGMNTEAFF. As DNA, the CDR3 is TGTGCCACGATAAAAGGAGGGATGAACACTGAAGCTTTCTTT.

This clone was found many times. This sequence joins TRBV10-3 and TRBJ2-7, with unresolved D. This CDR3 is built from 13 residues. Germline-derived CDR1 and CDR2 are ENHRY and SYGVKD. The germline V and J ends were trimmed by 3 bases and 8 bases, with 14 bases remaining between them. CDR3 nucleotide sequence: TGTGCCATCAGTGACCACCTGTCCTTGCAGCAGTACTTC. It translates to CAISDHLSLQQYF.

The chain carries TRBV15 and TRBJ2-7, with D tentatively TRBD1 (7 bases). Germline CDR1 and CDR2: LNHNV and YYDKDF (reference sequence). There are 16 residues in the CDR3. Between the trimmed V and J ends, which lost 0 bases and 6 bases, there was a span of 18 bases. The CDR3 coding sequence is TGTGCCACCAGCAGAGAGTGGACGGCAGGGGGGAGCGAGCAGTACTTC. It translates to CATSREWTAGGSEQYF.

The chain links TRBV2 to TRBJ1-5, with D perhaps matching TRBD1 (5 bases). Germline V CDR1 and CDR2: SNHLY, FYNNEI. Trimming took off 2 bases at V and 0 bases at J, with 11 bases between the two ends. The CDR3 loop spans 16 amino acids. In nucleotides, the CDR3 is TGTGCCAGCAGTGAACTCCCGGGGGATAGCAATCAGCCCCAGCATTTT. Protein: CASSELPGDSNQPQHF.

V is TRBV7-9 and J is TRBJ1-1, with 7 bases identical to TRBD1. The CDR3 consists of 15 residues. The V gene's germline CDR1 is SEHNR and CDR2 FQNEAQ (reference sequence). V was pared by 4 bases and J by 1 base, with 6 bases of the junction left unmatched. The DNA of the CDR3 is TGTGCCAGCAGCTCCAAGGGACAGCAGAACACTGAAGCTTTCTTT. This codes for CASSSKGQQNTEAFF.

The CDR3 DNA sequence: TGTGCCAGAAGCTTGGTGCTCTGTTGGTGCCACAATCAGCCCCAGCATTTT. This codes for CARSLVLCWCHNQPQHF. This chain links TRBV5-3 with TRBJ1-5; D remains ambiguous. TRBV5-3 is an ORF, and what it does is uncertain. This CDR3 has 17 amino acids. V lost 0 bases and J 3 bases, leaving 16 bases between the germline ends.

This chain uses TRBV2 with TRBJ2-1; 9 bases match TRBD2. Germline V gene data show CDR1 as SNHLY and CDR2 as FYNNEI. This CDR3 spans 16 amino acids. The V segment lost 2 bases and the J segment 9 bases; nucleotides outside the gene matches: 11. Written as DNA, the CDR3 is TGTGCCAGCAGTGAAAGGGCGGGAGGGGGATTGGGTGAGCAGTTCTTC. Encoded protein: CASSERAGGGLGEQFF.

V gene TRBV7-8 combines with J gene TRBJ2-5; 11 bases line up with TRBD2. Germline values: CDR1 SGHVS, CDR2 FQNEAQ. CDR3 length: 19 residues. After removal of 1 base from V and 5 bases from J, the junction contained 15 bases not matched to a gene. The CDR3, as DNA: TGTGCCAGCAGCTTAGTGGGACTAGCGGCCCCTAGGTCATTGGAGACCCAGTACTTC. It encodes CASSLVGLAAPRSLETQYF.

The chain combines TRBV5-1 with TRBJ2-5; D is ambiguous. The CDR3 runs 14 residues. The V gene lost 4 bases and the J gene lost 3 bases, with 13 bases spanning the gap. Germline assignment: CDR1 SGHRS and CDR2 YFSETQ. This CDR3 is CASSLELTEETQYF. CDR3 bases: TGCGCCAGCAGCCTGGAGCTCACTGAAGAGACCCAGTACTTC.

The chain's CDR3 is CASSRTGGLVTEAFF. The CDR3 region has the DNA TGTGCCAGCAGTAGGACAGGGGGCTTGGTCACTGAAGCTTTCTTT. This sequence joins TRBV6-1 and TRBJ1-1, with 11 nucleotides matching TRBD1. Germline V gives CDR1 MNHNS, CDR2 SASEGT. CDR3 length: 15 residues. V dropped 5 bases and J dropped 4; count of bases not matched to a gene: 6.

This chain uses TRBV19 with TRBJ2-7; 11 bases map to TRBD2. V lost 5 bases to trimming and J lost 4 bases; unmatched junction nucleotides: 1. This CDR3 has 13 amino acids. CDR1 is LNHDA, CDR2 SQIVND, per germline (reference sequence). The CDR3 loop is CASSGTSGYEQYF. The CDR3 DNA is TGTGCCAGTAGTGGGACTAGCGGTTACGAGCAGTACTTC.

Written as DNA, the CDR3 is TGTGCCAGCAGTTTACCGGGGGCAAACACTGAAGCTTTCTTT. Translating it yields CASSLPGANTEAFF. This sequence joins TRBV28 and TRBJ1-1; D is perhaps TRBD1 (6 bases). Per the germline V gene, CDR1 is MDHEN and CDR2 is SYDVKM. The CDR3 is 14 residues long. V lost 2 bases and J 2 bases, leaving 9 bases between the germline ends.

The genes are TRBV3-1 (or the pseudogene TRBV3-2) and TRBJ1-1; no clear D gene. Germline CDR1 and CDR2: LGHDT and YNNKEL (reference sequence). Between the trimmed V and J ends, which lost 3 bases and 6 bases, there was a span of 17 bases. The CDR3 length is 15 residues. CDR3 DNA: TGTGCCAGCAGCCAGGGCCGACGAAATGGACCTGAAGCTTTCTTT. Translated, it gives CASSQGRRNGPEAFF.

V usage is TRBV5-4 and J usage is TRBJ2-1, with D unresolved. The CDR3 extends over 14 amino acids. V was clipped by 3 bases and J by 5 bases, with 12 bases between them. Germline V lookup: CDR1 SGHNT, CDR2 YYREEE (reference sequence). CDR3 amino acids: CASSSPDGNNEQFF. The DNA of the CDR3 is TGTGCCAGCAGCTCCCCGGACGGCAACAATGAGCAGTTCTTC.

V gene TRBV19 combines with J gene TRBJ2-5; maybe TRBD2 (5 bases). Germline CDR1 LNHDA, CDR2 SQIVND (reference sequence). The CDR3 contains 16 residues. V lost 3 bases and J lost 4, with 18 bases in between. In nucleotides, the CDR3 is TGTGCCAGTAGTATGGGCCGCGGAGGTGGAAGAGAGACCCAGTACTTC. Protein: CASSMGRGGGRETQYF.

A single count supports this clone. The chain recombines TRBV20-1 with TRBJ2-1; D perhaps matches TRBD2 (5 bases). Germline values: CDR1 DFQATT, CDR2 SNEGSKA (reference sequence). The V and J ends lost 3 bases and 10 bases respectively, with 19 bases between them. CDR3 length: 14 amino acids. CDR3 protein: CSASVLSGLGEQFF. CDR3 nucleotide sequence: TGCAGTGCTAGTGTTTTAAGCGGCTTAGGAGAGCAGTTCTTC.

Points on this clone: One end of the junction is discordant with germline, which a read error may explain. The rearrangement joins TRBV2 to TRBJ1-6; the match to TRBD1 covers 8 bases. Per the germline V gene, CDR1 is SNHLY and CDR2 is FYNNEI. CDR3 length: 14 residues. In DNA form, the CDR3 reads TGTGCCAGCTGTGACAGGGGCTCATGGTCACCCCTCCACTTT. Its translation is CASCDRGSWSPLHF.

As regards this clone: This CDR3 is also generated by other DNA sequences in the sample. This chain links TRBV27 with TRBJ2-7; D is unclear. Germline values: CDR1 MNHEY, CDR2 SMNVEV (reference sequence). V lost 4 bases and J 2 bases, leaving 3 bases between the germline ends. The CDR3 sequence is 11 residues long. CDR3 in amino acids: CASSSPYEQYF. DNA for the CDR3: TGTGCCAGCAGTTCTCCCTACGAGCAGTACTTC.

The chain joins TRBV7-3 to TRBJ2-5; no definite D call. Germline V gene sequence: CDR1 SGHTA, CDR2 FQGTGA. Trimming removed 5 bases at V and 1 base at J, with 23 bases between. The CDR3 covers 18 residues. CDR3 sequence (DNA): TGTGCCAGCAGCCCGGGTTGGGTTCTACCAGAGACCCAAGAGACCCAGTACTTC. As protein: CASSPGWVLPETQETQYF.

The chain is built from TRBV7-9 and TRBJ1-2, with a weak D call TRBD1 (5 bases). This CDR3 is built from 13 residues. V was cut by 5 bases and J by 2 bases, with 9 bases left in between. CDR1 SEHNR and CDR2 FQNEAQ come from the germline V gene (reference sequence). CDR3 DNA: TGTGCCAGCAGCCTGACAGACAACTATGGCTACACCTTC. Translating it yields CASSLTDNYGYTF.

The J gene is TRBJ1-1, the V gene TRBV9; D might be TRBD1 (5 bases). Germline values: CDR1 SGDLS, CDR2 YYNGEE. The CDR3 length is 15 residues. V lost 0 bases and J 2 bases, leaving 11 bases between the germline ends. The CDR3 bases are TGTGCCAGCAGCGTAGTTCGGGGACTTAACACTGAAGCTTTCTTT. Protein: CASSVVRGLNTEAFF.

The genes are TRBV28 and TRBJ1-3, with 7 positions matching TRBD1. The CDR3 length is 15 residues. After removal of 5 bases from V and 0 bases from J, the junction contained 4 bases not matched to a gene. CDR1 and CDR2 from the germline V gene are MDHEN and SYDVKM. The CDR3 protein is CASSDRAFSGNTIYF. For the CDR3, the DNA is TGTGCCAGCAGTGACAGGGCTTTCTCTGGAAACACCATATATTTT.

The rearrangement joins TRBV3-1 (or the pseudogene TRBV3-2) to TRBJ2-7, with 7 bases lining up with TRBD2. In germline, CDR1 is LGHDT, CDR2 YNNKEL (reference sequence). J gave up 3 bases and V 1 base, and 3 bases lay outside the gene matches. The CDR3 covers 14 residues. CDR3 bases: TGTGCCAGCAGCCAAGCCCTAGCGGACTACGAGCAGTACTTC. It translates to CASSQALADYEQYF.

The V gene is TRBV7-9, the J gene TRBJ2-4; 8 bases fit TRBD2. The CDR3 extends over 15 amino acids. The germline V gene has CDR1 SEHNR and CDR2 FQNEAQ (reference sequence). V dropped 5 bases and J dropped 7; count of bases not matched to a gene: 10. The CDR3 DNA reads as TGTGCCAGCAGCCCGGTCTCGGGAGGGATGAACATTCAGTACTTC. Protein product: CASSPVSGGMNIQYF.

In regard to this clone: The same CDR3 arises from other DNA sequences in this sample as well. The CDR3 bases are TGTGCCAGCAGCGTCAGTACCAACACCGGGGAGCTGTTTTTT. It codes for CASSVSTNTGELFF. The genes are TRBV9 and TRBJ2-2; D ambiguous. This CDR3 has 14 amino acids. Trimming shortened V by 2 bases and J by 2 bases, and 7 bases separated the two germline ends. From germline, CDR1 is SGDLS and CDR2 YYNGEE.